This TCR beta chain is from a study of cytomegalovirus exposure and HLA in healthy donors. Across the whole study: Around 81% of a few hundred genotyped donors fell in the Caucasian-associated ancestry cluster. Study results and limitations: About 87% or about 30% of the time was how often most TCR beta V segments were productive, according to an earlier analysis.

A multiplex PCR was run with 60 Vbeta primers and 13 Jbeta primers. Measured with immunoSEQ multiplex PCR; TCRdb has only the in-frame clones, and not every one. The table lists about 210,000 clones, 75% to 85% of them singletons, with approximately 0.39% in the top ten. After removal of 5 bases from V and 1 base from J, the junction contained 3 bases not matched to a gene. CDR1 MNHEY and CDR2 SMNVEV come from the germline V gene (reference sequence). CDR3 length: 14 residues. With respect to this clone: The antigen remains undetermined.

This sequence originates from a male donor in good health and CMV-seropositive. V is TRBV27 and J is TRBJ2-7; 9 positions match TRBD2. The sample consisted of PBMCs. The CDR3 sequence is CASSETSGSYEQYF. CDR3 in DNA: TGTGCCAGCAGTGAGACTAGCGGATCCTACGAGCAGTACTTC.